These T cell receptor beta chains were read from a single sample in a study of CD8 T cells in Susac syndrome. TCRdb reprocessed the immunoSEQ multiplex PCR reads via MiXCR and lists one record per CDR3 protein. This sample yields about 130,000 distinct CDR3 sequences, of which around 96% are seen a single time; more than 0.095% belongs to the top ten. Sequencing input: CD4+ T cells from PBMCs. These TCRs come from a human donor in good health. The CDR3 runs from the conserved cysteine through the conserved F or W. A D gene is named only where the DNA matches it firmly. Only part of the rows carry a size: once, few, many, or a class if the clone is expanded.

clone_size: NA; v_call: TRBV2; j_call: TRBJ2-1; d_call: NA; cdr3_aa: CASSEARAAVRGEQFF; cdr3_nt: TGTGCCAGCAGTGAAGCTAGAGCGGCGGTCCGAGGTGAGCAGTTCTTC
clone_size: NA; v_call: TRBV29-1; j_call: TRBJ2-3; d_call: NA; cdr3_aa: CSASGGRGTDTQYF; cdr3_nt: TGCAGCGCCTCTGGCGGCAGGGGCACAGATACGCAGTATTTT
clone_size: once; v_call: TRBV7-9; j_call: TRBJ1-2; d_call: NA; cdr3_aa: CASRFGTPNYGYTF; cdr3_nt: TGTGCCAGCAGATTCGGGACACCTAACTATGGCTACACCTTC
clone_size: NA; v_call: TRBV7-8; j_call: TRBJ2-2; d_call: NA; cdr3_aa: CASRPNNRGGNGELFF; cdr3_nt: TGTGCCAGCAGACCAAATAACAGGGGAGGAAACGGGGAGCTGTTTTTT
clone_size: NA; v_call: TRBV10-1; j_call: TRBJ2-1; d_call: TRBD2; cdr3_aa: CASSWGGSTFGEQFF; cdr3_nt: TGCGCCAGCAGTTGGGGCGGGAGTACCTTCGGTGAGCAGTTCTTC
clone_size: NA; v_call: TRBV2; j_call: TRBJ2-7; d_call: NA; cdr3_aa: CASEGTGEQYF; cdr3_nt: TGTGCCAGCGAGGGAACGGGCGAGCAGTACTTC
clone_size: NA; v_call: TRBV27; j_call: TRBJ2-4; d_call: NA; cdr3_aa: CASSPLVAKNIQYF; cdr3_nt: TGTGCCAGCAGTCCCCTGGTAGCCAAAAACATTCAGTACTTC
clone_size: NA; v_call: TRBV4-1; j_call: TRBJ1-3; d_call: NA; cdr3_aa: CASSRGRGSGNTIYF; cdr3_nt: TGCGCCAGCAGCCGGGGGCGGGGGTCTGGAAACACCATATATTTT
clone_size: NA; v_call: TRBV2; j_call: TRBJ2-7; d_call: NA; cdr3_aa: CASIRTPEDEQYF; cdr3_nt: TGTGCCAGCATACGGACTCCCGAGGACGAGCAGTACTTC
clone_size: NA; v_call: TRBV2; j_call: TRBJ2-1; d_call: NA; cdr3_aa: CASTWDHAAGMDEQFF; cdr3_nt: TGTGCCAGCACCTGGGACCACGCCGCTGGAATGGATGAGCAGTTCTTC
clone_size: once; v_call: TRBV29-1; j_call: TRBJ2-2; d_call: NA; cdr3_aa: CSVVQGISTGELFF; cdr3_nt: TGCAGCGTTGTTCAGGGGATAAGCACCGGGGAGCTGTTTTTT
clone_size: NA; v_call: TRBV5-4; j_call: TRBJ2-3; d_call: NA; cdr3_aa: CASSPNSPQGGWGDTQYF; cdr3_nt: TGTGCCAGCAGCCCCAATTCCCCCCAGGGAGGTTGGGGAGATACGCAGTATTTT